This T cell receptor beta chain was found in a study of T cell repertoires in cytomegalovirus infection. Findings of the study overall: CMV carriers having the relevant HLA were flagged by cumulative public TCR beta family frequency. HLA-C-restricted CMV-specific TCR beta clonotypes were dominant in the ex vivo response.

Many counts were recorded for this clonotype. Antigen specificity is unknown. TCRdb ran MiXCR on the reads and lists one entry per CDR3 protein. This table has 250,000 or so distinct CDR3 sequences, over 15% appearing once. The germline V and J ends were trimmed by 8 bases and 0 bases, with 7 bases remaining between them. CDR1 is SGHTA, CDR2 FQGNSA, per germline. The CDR3 is made up of 13 amino acids. The specimen was CD8+ T cells from PBMCs. The TCR originated in a human donor in good health (CMV status not recorded). Some clones in this sample may be carry-over from other donors' samples. This chain connects TRBV7-2 to TRBJ2-2; D ambiguous. CDR3 coding DNA: TGTGCCAGCCGCAGATCGAACACCGGGGAGCTGTTTTTT. Translating gives CASRRSNTGELFF.